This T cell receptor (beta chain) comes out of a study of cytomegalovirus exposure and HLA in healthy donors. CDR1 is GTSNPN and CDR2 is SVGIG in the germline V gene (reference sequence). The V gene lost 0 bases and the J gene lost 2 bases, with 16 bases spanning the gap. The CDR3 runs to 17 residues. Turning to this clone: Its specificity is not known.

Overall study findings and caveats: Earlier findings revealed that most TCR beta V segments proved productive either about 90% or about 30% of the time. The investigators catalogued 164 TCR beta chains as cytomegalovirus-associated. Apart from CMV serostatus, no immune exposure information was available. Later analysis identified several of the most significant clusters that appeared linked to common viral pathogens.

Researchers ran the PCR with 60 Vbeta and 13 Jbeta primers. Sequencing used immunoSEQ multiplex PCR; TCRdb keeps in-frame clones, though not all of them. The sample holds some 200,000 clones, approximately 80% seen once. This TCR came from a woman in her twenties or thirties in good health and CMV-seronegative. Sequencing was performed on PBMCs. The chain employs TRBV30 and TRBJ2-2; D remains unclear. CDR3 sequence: CAWSVLSSKKNTGELFF. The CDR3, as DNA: TGTGCCTGGAGTGTACTTAGCTCCAAGAAAAACACCGGGGAGCTGTTTTTT.